This T cell receptor beta chain was found in a study of OX40 agonist ivuxolimab in advanced cancers. Across the study: Treatment received earlier with anti-PD-1, anti-PD-L1 or anti-CTLA-4 agents was allowed, and approximately 40% had some.

The germline V and J ends were trimmed by 0 bases and 2 bases, with 5 bases remaining between them. This CDR3 has 13 amino acids. CDR1 and CDR2 from the germline V gene are MNHNY and SVGAGI (reference sequence). This clone was counted once. Its antigen is not known. Method: immunoSEQ multiplex PCR; TCRdb's copy keeps in-frame clones and lacks some. The sample consists of 50,000 to 65,000 clones, roughly 80% of them appearing once. Overall study results and limits: At 0.1 to 3.0 mg/kg and by week 6, CD4+ and CD8+ T cells in the blood had expanded clonally. Determination of antigen specificity was not performed for the expanded peripheral T cells.

The chain combines TRBV6-6 with TRBJ2-7; D is perhaps TRBD2 (5 bases). The source is an adult with an advanced solid tumor such as melanoma, head and neck, liver or kidney cancer. The sequencing used CD4+ or CD8+ T cells sorted from blood, collected in a trial of the OX40 agonist ivuxolimab. CDR3 loop: CASSYSTTYEQYF. The CDR3 DNA follows: TGTGCCAGCAGTTACTCGACTACCTACGAGCAGTACTTC.